Following are 22 T cell receptor beta chains from one sample sequenced in a study of T-cell reconstitution after alpha-beta-depleted transplantation in children. The authors prepared the TCRbeta library with unique molecular identifiers. MiXCR, applied by TCRdb to the PCR reads, yields one record per CDR3 protein. The sample holds hundreds of thousands of distinct CDR3 sequences, about 12% seen once. The sequencing here drew on PBMCs, taken before TCRalphabeta/CD19-depleted stem cell transplant. Receptors were obtained from a girl aged 2 to 9 with congenital amegakaryocytic thrombocytopenia, due to receive a stem cell transplant.

In this sample, this clonotype turned up many times. The chain joins TRBV9 to TRBJ1-1, with unresolved D. Germline-derived CDR1 and CDR2 are SGDLS and YYNGEE. This CDR3 region has 15 residues. The V gene lost 2 bases and the J gene lost 2 bases, with 13 bases spanning the gap. The CDR3 protein is CASSVQEWGNTEAFF. The CDR3 DNA sequence: TGTGCCAGCAGCGTGCAAGAGTGGGGAAACACTGAAGCTTTCTTT.

This clonotype was counted only a few times. The V and J genes are TRBV20-1 and TRBJ2-7; 8 bases are shared with TRBD1. The CDR3 length is 15 residues. Trimming at V came to 0 bases and at J to 6 bases, leaving 10 bases not matched to a gene. Germline CDR1 is DFQATT and CDR2 is SNEGSKA (reference sequence). In nucleotides, the CDR3 is TGCAGTGCTAGAGATCGCCAGGGGGCATGGGGCGAGCAGTACTTC. Amino acid sequence: CSARDRQGAWGEQYF.

V is TRBV20-1 and J is TRBJ1-5, with a tentative D call TRBD1 (6 bases). The germline gives CDR1 DFQATT, CDR2 SNEGSKA (reference sequence). CDR3 size: 12 residues. The V gene lost 3 bases and the J gene lost 10 bases, with 13 bases spanning the gap. Here the CDR3 DNA reads TGCAGTGCTAGGGGAACAGGGTCACCCCAGCATTTT. Protein sequence: CSARGTGSPQHF.

This clonotype has only a few counts. This chain uses TRBV4-2 with TRBJ2-3; perhaps TRBD2 as D (6 bases). The CDR3 extends over 18 amino acids. Germline values: CDR1 LGHNA, CDR2 YNFKEQ. With 4 bases removed from V and 6 bases from J, the gap between germline ends came to 26 bases. CDR3 in DNA: TGTGCCAGCAGCCCCGACCCGTTACTAGCCAGACCGGCGGATACGCAGTATTTT. Translating it yields CASSPDPLLARPADTQYF.

This clonotype has ten or more counts. The rearrangement links TRBV29-1 to TRBJ1-2, with a weak D call TRBD1 (6 bases). The CDR3 totals 14 residues. In germline, CDR1 is SQVTM, CDR2 ANQGSEA. Deletions cut 4 bases from V and 6 bases from J, with 18 bases between. CDR3 bases: TGCAGCGTTGTCGACACACAGGGTATCGATGGCTACACCTTC. Translating gives CSVVDTQGIDGYTF.

This clonotype has more than one count but fewer than ten. This chain connects TRBV20-1 to TRBJ2-1, with 7 bases identical to TRBD1. After removal of 3 bases from V and 10 bases from J, the junction contained 12 bases not matched to a gene. Germline V CDR1 and CDR2: DFQATT, SNEGSKA (reference sequence). The CDR3 has 14 amino acids. CDR3 sequence reads: CSASRQGDDGEQFF. Written as DNA, the CDR3 is TGCAGTGCTAGTCGACAGGGAGACGATGGGGAGCAGTTCTTC.

The chain links TRBV4-1 to TRBJ1-4; D gene unclear. The CDR3 runs 16 residues. Germline assignment: CDR1 MGHRA and CDR2 YSYEKL. V was clipped by 1 base and J by 7 bases, with 16 bases between them. The CDR3 spells CASSQVFLQDGEKLFF. The CDR3 DNA sequence: TGCGCCAGCAGCCAAGTGTTTCTACAAGACGGTGAAAAACTGTTTTTT.

Many counts were recorded for this clonotype. The chain carries TRBV20-1 and TRBJ2-7; 13 bases map to TRBD2. This CDR3 region has 15 residues. Per the germline V gene, CDR1 is DFQATT and CDR2 is SNEGSKA (reference sequence). The V and J ends lost 5 bases and 4 bases, in that order; junction bases with no gene match: 8. CDR3 DNA: TGCAGTGCTTTGACTAGCGGGAGGAAGGATTACGAGCAGTACTTC. It specifies CSALTSGRKDYEQYF.

CDR3 coding DNA: TGTGCCAGCAGATGGAACATCCGGGACACCGAGGGGAACACTGAAGCTTTCTTT. Its protein product is CASRWNIRDTEGNTEAFF. The chain has TRBV2 and TRBJ1-1; maybe TRBD1 (6 bases). The CDR3 is 18 amino acids. Germline CDR1 is SNHLY and CDR2 is FYNNEI. With 6 bases removed from V and 1 base from J, the gap between germline ends came to 24 bases.

This clonotype was seen a handful of times. The chain carries TRBV30 and TRBJ2-1; possibly TRBD1 or TRBD2 for D (7 bases each). The germline V and J ends were trimmed by 3 bases and 4 bases, with 25 bases remaining between them. The CDR3 contains 18 residues. In germline, CDR1 is GTSNPN, CDR2 SVGIG (reference sequence). CDR3 in amino acids: CAWSGTDAGTTIYNEQFF. The CDR3 DNA reads as TGTGCCTGGAGCGGGACAGACGCCGGGACTACCATTTACAATGAGCAGTTCTTC.

The gene calls are TRBV18 and TRBJ2-2; D may be TRBD1 or TRBD2 (6 bases each). This CDR3 comprises 17 residues. Between the trimmed V and J ends, which lost 3 bases and 4 bases, there was a span of 18 bases. CDR1 is KGHSH, CDR2 LQKENI, per germline. CDR3 residues: CASSPKSGAAFTGELFF. The CDR3 DNA reads TGTGCCAGCTCACCCAAGTCGGGGGCCGCCTTCACCGGGGAGCTGTTTTTT. Full variable domain (rest looked up from reference TRBV18 and TRBJ2-2): NAGVMQNPRHLVRRRGQEARLRCSPMKGHSHVYWYRQLPEEGLKFMVYLQKENIIDESGMPKERFSAEFPKEGPSILRIQQVVRGDSAAYFCASSPKSGAAFTGELFFGEGSRLTVL.

The chain has TRBV20-1 and TRBJ2-4; the D gene is possibly TRBD2 (5 bases). Germline V gene sequence: CDR1 DFQATT, CDR2 SNEGSKA (reference sequence). With 1 base removed from V and 7 bases from J, the gap between germline ends came to 20 bases. The length of the CDR3 is 16 residues. CDR3 DNA: TGCAGTGCTAGAGGGCAGCAGGCGGTTTGGGAGAACATTCAGTACTTC. It specifies CSARGQQAVWENIQYF.

V is TRBV12-3 or TRBV12-4 and J is TRBJ1-6; D not certain. V was cut by 3 bases and J by 5 bases, with 8 bases left in between. The CDR3 covers 14 residues. The CDR3 spells CASSFGQNNSPLHF. DNA of the CDR3: TGTGCCAGCAGTTTCGGCCAGAATAATTCACCCCTCCACTTT.

On this clonotype: A single base separates this from a much larger clone, so it may be a read error. V is TRBV12-3 or TRBV12-4 and J is TRBJ2-3, with D unresolved. The CDR3 runs 14 residues. Trimming removed 3 bases from V and 4 bases from J, with 11 bases in between. CDR3: CASSFLYCADTQYF. The CDR3 nucleotides are TGTGCCAGCAGTTTTTTGTACTGCGCAGATACGCAGTATTTT.

The chain's CDR3 is CATSRDRGTVIYEQYF. The CDR3, as DNA: TGTGCCACCAGCAGAGATAGGGGGACGGTGATATACGAGCAGTACTTC. The chain links TRBV15 to TRBJ2-7; a possible D gene is TRBD1 (6 bases). Trimming left V 0 bases short and J 4 bases short, with 16 bases between. The germline CDR1 and CDR2 sequences are LNHNV and YYDKDF (reference sequence). The CDR3 covers 16 residues.

This clonotype was detected a few times. The chain joins TRBV20-1 to TRBJ2-3; D is unresolved. Deletions cut 8 bases from V and 2 bases from J, with 20 bases between. This CDR3 region has 15 residues. The germline CDR1 and CDR2 sequences are DFQATT and SNEGSKA (reference sequence). CDR3 sequence: CSCRSPTTPTDTQYF. DNA of the CDR3: TGCAGTTGCCGGAGCCCCACGACCCCCACAGATACGCAGTATTTT.

The chain carries TRBV3-1 and TRBJ1-2; D not resolved. V was shortened by 10 bases and J by 3 bases, with 27 bases between the two germline ends. This CDR3 is built from 17 residues. Germline V lookup: CDR1 LGHDT, CDR2 YNNKEL (reference sequence). DNA of the CDR3: TGTGCCACCTCCCAAGCCACCGCTTTTAGGATTGACTATGGCTACACCTTC. Residues: CATSQATAFRIDYGYTF.

This clonotype appeared a few times. The genes are TRBV20-1 and TRBJ2-7; D may match TRBD1 or TRBD2 (5 bases each). Germline V gene sequence: CDR1 DFQATT, CDR2 SNEGSKA (reference sequence). Trimming cost V 0 bases and J 1 base, with 10 bases left between them. CDR3 length: 14 amino acids. This CDR3 is CSARDLEGSYEQYF. In DNA form, the CDR3 reads TGCAGTGCTAGAGATCTTGAGGGGTCCTACGAGCAGTACTTC.

The table lists this clonotype with many counts. The chain joins TRBV5-1 to TRBJ2-1; D is perhaps TRBD2 (5 bases). CDR1 and CDR2 (germline): SGHRS, YFSETQ. There are 17 residues in the CDR3. V was trimmed by 3 bases and J by 4 bases, leaving 20 bases between them. CDR3 residues: CASSSPALSGSYNEQFF. CDR3 in DNA: TGCGCCAGCAGCTCCCCCGCCCTGAGCGGCAGTTACAATGAGCAGTTCTTC.

This clonotype has at least ten counts. The chain employs TRBV5-1 and TRBJ2-5; D remains unclear. Germline V gives CDR1 SGHRS, CDR2 YFSETQ. Between the trimmed V and J ends, which lost 1 base and 2 bases, there was a span of 3 bases. The length of the CDR3 is 12 residues. CDR3 residues: CASSLRQETQYF. CDR3 nucleotide sequence: TGCGCCAGCAGCTTGAGACAAGAGACCCAGTACTTC.

In its sample, this clonotype was seen a few times. The J gene is TRBJ2-1, the V gene TRBV20-1, with no clear D. Germline assignment: CDR1 DFQATT and CDR2 SNEGSKA (reference sequence). There are 17 residues in the CDR3. V was clipped by 0 bases and J by 0 bases, with 15 bases between them. The CDR3 spells CSARDRVPSPSYNEQFF. The CDR3 nucleotides read TGCAGTGCTAGAGATCGGGTTCCTTCGCCCTCCTACAATGAGCAGTTCTTC.

This clonotype was counted a few times. The chain uses TRBV20-1 and TRBJ2-3, with 11 bases lining up with TRBD2. Germline V gene sequence: CDR1 DFQATT, CDR2 SNEGSKA (reference sequence). J lost 1 base, V lost 6 bases, and 12 bases had no gene match. The CDR3 is made up of 17 amino acids. The DNA of the CDR3 is TGCAGTGCGACCCGCCCTAGCGGGAGGCCAGGCACAGATACGCAGTATTTT. This sequence encodes CSATRPSGRPGTDTQYF.